The present entry profiles one T cell receptor beta chain with its context. This clone appeared once. Which antigen it targets is not known. Base qualities are not recorded, but no much larger clone differs from it by a single base. The data stem from a study of memory CD4+ T cells and cytomegalovirus serostatus (dated by TCRdb to the late 2010s). With regard to the full study: The cohort comprised about 33 healthy Belgian adults, 9 CMV seropositive and around 24 CMV seronegative. CD4+ memory TCRbeta repertoires of a Belgian cohort with known cytomegalovirus serostatus were sequenced in order to replicate a published TCR-based CMV serostatus classifier.

Reading the germline V gene (reference sequence) gives CDR1 GTSNPN and CDR2 SVGIG. The CDR3 runs 16 residues from the cysteine to the phenylalanine. Here the CDR3 DNA is all that survives: 48 bases in frame from base 1. The Quick-DNA Microprep Kit was used to extract genomic DNA from the sorted cells. Amplification of TCRbeta DNA was done with the immunoSEQ hsTCRbeta kit, following the protocol from the manufacturer. An Illumina MiSeq instrument was used to sequence the TCRbeta libraries. As for how the authors treated the data: Following removal of out-of-frame sequences, 2.2 million or so distinct TCRbeta sequences were retained, with an average of around 70,000 per individual. Each individual was scored according to the count of 150 to 200 previously reported CMV-associated TCRbeta sequences and the total productive distinct TCRbeta count. A beta-binomial model was reimplemented in Python, and scikit-learn random forests with default parameters were trained on data from the US cohort. Classifier performance on the Belgian cohort was summarized as median AUC with percentile confidence intervals over 10,000 bootstrap iterations. TCRdb mirrors the immuneACCESS table, restricted to in-frame sequences. Some clones are absent from its copies; in checked studies, under half trace to an unresolved V gene, and the reason for the others is unknown. That table supplies the V and J calls and clone size; D and trimming were determined from the DNA. The sample table contains 50,000 to 65,000 clones; only one count was recorded for more than 70% of them. Of the sample, roughly 0.94% is held by the ten largest clones.

Single viable CD3+CD4+CD8-CD45RO+ cells were sorted as memory CD4+ T cells on a FACSAria II. To determine CMV serostatus, a Roche Elecsys assay was used that detects serum IgG against CMV pp150, pp28, p38 and p52. Following thawing, total CD4+ T cells were enriched through positive selection using CD4 magnetic microbeads. The samples came from a different study that was designed specifically to examine the CD4+ T cell memory repertoire. Peripheral blood mononuclear cells were isolated and cryopreserved following standard operating procedures; serum was stored at -80 °C. The staining relied on CD3-PerCP (BW264/56), CD4-APC (RPA-T4), CD45RO-PE (UCHT1) and CD8-Pacific Orange (3B5) antibodies, and Sytox blue was used to exclude non-viable cells. On the study overall, not on this receptor specifically: Only CD4+CD45RO+ memory cells were sequenced, unlike the original study, which covered naive and memory CD4+ and CD8+ populations. The original-framework classifier achieved a median bootstrapped AUC of approximately 0.96 with a 95% CI of 0.76-1.00 on the Belgian cohort. Among the roughly 160 previously reported CMV-associated TCRbeta sequences, some 62 showed up in the CD4+ memory repertoires, with each one found in between one and five individuals. The results were read as suggesting that the CMV-associated TCR signature is, for the most part, present in the CD4+ memory repertoire. CMV serostatus prediction reached a median bootstrapped AUC of 0.95 with the original framework and 0.75 to 0.92 with a US-trained random forest.

The TCR was taken from an adult in good health and CMV-seronegative. This receptor chain uses TRBV30 and TRBJ2-4, with 11 bases in between that match TRBD2. The material sequenced was memory CD4+ T cells from blood. CDR3 region: CAGLAGGGLAKNIQYF. The DNA sequence reads TGTGCGGGGCTAGCGGGAGGCGGGTTAGCCAAAAACATTCAGTACTTC.